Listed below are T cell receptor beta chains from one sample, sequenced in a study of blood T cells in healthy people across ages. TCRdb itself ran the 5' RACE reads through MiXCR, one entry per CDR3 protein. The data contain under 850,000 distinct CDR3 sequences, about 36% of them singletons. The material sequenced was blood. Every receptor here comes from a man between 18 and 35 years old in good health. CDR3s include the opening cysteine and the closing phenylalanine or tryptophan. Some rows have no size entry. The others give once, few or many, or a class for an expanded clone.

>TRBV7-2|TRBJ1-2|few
CASSLDSKTNYGYTF
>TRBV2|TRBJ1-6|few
CATRGGSGNNSPLHF
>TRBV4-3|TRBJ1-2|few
CASSQGQQGNYGYTF
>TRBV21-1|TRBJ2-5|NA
CASSKVDRGMETQYF
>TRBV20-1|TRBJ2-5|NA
CSAPKGGFQETQYF
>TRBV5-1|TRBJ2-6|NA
CASSGYRLQGRRANVLTF
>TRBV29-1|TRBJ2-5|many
CSSATGSAGETQYF
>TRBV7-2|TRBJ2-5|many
CASSLGGRTQETQYF
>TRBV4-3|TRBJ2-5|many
CASSQEAEETQYF
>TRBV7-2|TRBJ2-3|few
CASSRISSGGSTDTQYF
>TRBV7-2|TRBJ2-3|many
CASSLGTGTYF
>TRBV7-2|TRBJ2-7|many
CASSLGTGLTYEQYF
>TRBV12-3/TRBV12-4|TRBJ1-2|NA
CASSLGWNYGYTF
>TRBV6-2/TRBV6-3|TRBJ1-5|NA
CASSIGGLGNQPQHF
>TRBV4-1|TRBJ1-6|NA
CASSQGLGQGVDSPPHF
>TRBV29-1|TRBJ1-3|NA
CSAGSGSGNTIYF
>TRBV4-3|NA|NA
CASSQDDGEYNEQYF
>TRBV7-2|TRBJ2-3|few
CASSSGEYVDTQYF
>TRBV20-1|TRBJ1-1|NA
CSARAGQGNTEAFF
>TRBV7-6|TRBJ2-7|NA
CASSLGGVYNEQYF
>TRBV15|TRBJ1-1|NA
CATSGTRQGTEAFF